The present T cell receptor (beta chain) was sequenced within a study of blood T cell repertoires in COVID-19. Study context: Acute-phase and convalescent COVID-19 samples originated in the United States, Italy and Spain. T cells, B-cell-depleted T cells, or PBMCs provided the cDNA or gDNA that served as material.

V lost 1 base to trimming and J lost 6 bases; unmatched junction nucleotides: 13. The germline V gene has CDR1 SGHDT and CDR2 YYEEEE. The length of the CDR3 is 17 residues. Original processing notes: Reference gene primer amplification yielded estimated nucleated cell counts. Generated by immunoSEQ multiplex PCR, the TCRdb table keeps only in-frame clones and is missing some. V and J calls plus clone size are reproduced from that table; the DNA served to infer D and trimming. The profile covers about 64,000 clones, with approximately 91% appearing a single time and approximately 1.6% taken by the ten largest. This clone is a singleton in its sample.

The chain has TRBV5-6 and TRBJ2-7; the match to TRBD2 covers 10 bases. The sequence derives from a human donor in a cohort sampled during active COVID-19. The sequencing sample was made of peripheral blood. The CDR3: CASSLLRSLAGAGEQYF. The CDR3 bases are TGTGCCAGCAGCTTGTTAAGGTCCCTAGCGGGAGCGGGCGAGCAGTACTTC.